This T cell receptor beta chain was captured by sequencing in a study of PD-L1 blockade in urothelial cancer. Study summary: Dosed intravenously at 1,200 mg every 3 weeks, atezolizumab was initiated by patients around 2014.

As for time point: peripheral blood 6 weeks after treatment start. Trimming at V came to 0 bases and at J to 1 base, leaving 3 bases not matched to a gene. The CDR3 is 17 amino acids. Germline-derived CDR1 and CDR2 are MNHEY and SMNVEV (reference sequence). In the case of this clone: A much larger clone is a single base away; this may be a read error. The sample holds other DNA sequences that translate to the same CDR3.

TCRdb keeps only in-frame clones here, not all; method: immunoSEQ multiplex PCR. Of about 44,000 clones listed, roughly nine tenths are singletons. The chain carries TRBV27 and TRBJ1-5, with TRBD1 matching 10 bases. The TCR was taken from a man aged 70-80 years with urothelial cancer. Material: PBMCs, obtained around atezolizumab (anti-PD-L1) treatment. DNA for the CDR3: TGTGCCAGCAGTTTATCCCCGGGACAGGGGAGCAATCAGCCCCAGCATTTT. This encodes CASSLSPGQGSNQPQHF.